The 10 T cell receptor beta chains presented below share a single source sample, sequenced in a study of control samples from healthy donors and cancer patients. The assay was immunoSEQ multiplex PCR, and TCRdb's table has in-frame clones only and misses some. The sample includes around 140,000 clones, more than 85% of them seen just once. Sequenced sample: blood. The receptor set was obtained from a man aged 30 to 39 in good health.

The genes are TRBV15 and TRBJ1-5; no clear D gene. The CDR3 runs 15 residues. Germline V gives CDR1 LNHNV, CDR2 YYDKDF (reference sequence). V was cut by 1 base and J by 0 bases, with 7 bases left in between. The DNA of the CDR3 is TGTGCCACCAGCAGAGGGGCGGATAGCAATCAGCCCCAGCATTTT. It encodes CATSRGADSNQPQHF.

This clone appeared a few times. This chain joins TRBV4-1 and TRBJ1-5; unclear D gene. The CDR3 loop spans 14 amino acids. In germline, CDR1 is MGHRA, CDR2 YSYEKL. V was cut by 0 bases and J by 0 bases, with 3 bases left in between. The CDR3 sequence is CASSQDSSNQPQHF. For the CDR3, the DNA is TGCGCCAGCAGCCAAGACAGTAGCAATCAGCCCCAGCATTTT.

The rearrangement uses TRBV9 and TRBJ2-1; 10 positions agree with TRBD2. The germline V gene has CDR1 SGDLS and CDR2 YYNGEE. The CDR3 spans 15 residues. V shed 1 base, J shed 5 bases, and the junction held 3 bases outside the gene matches. The CDR3 DNA reads TGTGCCAGCAGCGTACAAGCGGGGGGGAACAATGAGCAGTTCTTC. It translates to CASSVQAGGNNEQFF.

The chain carries TRBV7-9 and TRBJ2-7; TRBD2 agrees at 10 bases. The trim removed 5 bases at V and 0 bases at J, leaving 4 bases unmatched. The CDR3 runs to 15 residues. Per the germline V gene, CDR1 is SEHNR and CDR2 is FQNEAQ (reference sequence). CDR3 coding DNA: TGTGCCAGCAGCGATAGCGGGGGGAGCTCCTACGAGCAGTACTTC. The encoded protein is CASSDSGGSSYEQYF.

The rearrangement links TRBV10-3 to TRBJ2-2, with a possible D match to TRBD1 (6 bases). V lost 11 bases and J 0 bases, leaving 13 bases between the germline ends. Germline CDR1 reads ENHRY; CDR2 reads SYGVKD. CDR3 length: 14 amino acids. The CDR3 DNA reads as TGTGCCCCACAACAGGGAGCGAACACCGGGGAGCTGTTTTTT. Protein: CAPQQGANTGELFF.

The rearrangement links TRBV10-3 to TRBJ1-2; the match to TRBD1 covers 7 bases. CDR1 and CDR2 from the germline V gene are ENHRY and SYGVKD. This CDR3 comprises 15 residues. V trimming: 6 bases; J trimming: 4 bases; junction bases outside the gene matches: 11. CDR3 sequence: CAISPTGQEGYGYTF. Here the CDR3 DNA reads TGTGCCATCAGCCCAACTGGACAGGAGGGCTATGGCTACACCTTC.

This chain links TRBV28 with TRBJ2-7; D may match TRBD1 or TRBD2 (6 bases each). The germline CDR1 and CDR2 sequences are MDHEN and SYDVKM. CDR3 length: 15 residues. The V gene lost 7 bases and the J gene lost 2 bases, with 18 bases spanning the gap. CDR3 region: CASTTGGQVPYEQYF. The DNA for the CDR3 is TGTGCCAGCACCACCGGGGGACAAGTACCCTACGAGCAGTACTTC.

This sequence joins TRBV6-5 and TRBJ1-6; D gene ambiguous. Germline values: CDR1 MNHEY, CDR2 SVGAGI. The V end lost 10 bases, the J end lost 0 bases, and 10 bases lay between the germline ends. The CDR3 spans 14 residues. The CDR3 loop is CAISTASYNSPLHF. In nucleotides, the CDR3 is TGTGCCATTTCTACGGCCTCCTATAATTCACCCCTCCACTTT.

This clone appeared once. V and J are TRBV7-8 and TRBJ1-1; possibly TRBD1 for D (5 bases). The germline CDR1 and CDR2 sequences are SGHVS and FQNEAQ. CDR3 length: 13 amino acids. The V and J ends lost 4 bases and 2 bases respectively, with 8 bases between them. The CDR3 DNA sequence: TGTGCCAGCAGCTACGGGGACAACACTGAAGCTTTCTTT. It is translated as CASSYGDNTEAFF.

The chain combines TRBV2 with TRBJ2-7, with D perhaps matching TRBD2 (6 bases). The V end lost 7 bases, the J end lost 2 bases, and 15 bases lay between the germline ends. Germline-derived CDR1 and CDR2 are SNHLY and FYNNEI. This CDR3 region has 14 residues. The CDR3 protein is CASNRAGTAYEQYF. Written as DNA, the CDR3 is TGTGCCAGCAATCGGGCGGGGACCGCCTACGAGCAGTACTTC.